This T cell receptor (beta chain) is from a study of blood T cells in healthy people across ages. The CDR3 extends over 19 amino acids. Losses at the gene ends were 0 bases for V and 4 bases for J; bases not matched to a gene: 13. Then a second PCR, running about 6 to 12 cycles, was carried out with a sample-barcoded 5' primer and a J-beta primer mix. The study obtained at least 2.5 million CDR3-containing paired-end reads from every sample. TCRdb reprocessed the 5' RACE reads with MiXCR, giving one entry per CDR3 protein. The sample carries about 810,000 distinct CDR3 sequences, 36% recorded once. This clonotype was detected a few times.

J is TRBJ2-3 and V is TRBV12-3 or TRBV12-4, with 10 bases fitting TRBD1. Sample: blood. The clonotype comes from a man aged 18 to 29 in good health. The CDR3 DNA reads TGTGCCAGCAGTTTAGCCTCCCCGCTGACAGGGGGCGTATCAGATACGCAGTATTTT. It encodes CASSLASPLTGGVSDTQYF.